Below are 9 T cell receptor beta chains sequenced from a single sample in a study of T cells in Graves' hyperthyroidism and ophthalmopathy. RNA transcripts yielded amplified TCR beta CDR3 regions. When the TCR CDR3 underwent first-round RT-PCR, the HTBI primer set was used. TCRdb passed the multiplex PCR reads through MiXCR, listing each CDR3 protein once. The data show a few hundred thousand distinct CDR3 sequences, with less than 20% seen just once and roughly 13% held by the top ten. Sequenced input: blood. These receptors were obtained from a woman younger than 30 with Graves' hyperthyroidism.

The V call is TRBV7-6, the J call TRBJ2-2, with D possibly being TRBD2 (6 bases). CDR1 is SGHVS, CDR2 FNYEAQ, per germline. The germline V and J ends were trimmed by 0 bases and 2 bases, with 16 bases remaining between them. The CDR3 covers 18 residues. The CDR3 sequence: CASSLARLASVNTGELFF. For the CDR3, the DNA is TGTGCCAGCAGCTTAGCCAGGTTGGCTAGCGTAAACACCGGGGAGCTGTTTTTT.

This clonotype was detected ten times or more. The CDR3 is CASSPLGQGLPYEQYF. In nucleotides, the CDR3 is TGCGCCAGCAGCCCCCTCGGACAGGGCCTACCCTACGAGCAGTACTTC. The chain has TRBV5-1 and TRBJ2-7; 8 bases agree with TRBD1. The germline V gene encodes CDR1 SGHRS and CDR2 YFSETQ. The CDR3 loop spans 16 amino acids. J was trimmed by 2 bases and V by 4 bases; bases with no gene match: 11.

Notes on this clonotype: A much larger clone lies a single base off, so this may be a read error. The genes are TRBV20-1 and TRBJ2-7, with TRBD1 identical over 7 bases. The CDR3 runs 13 residues. The germline V gene encodes CDR1 DFQATT and CDR2 SNEGSKA (reference sequence). CDR3 sequence (DNA): TGCAGGGTCGATACAGGGGCCTCACACGAGCAGTACTTC. Protein sequence: CRVDTGASHEQYF.

This clonotype was counted ten times or more. The chain has TRBV12-3 or TRBV12-4 and TRBJ2-1, with 7 positions matching TRBD2. The CDR3 is 16 residues long. V gave up 1 base and J gave up 5 bases; unmatched junction bases: 8. In DNA, the CDR3 is TGTGCCAGCAGTTTAGATAGCGGGCTCACCAACAATGAGCAGTTCTTC. Translating it yields CASSLDSGLTNNEQFF.

This clonotype occurred many times. The chain links TRBV4-1 to TRBJ2-7; no firm D call. From germline, CDR1 is MGHRA and CDR2 YSYEKL. The V gene lost 6 bases and the J gene lost 0 bases, with 15 bases spanning the gap. The CDR3 contains 15 residues. The CDR3 reads CASRFRAIDSYEQYF. The CDR3 DNA follows: TGCGCCAGCAGGTTTAGAGCTATCGACTCCTACGAGCAGTACTTC.

This chain links TRBV3-1 with TRBJ2-5; 15 positions agree with TRBD2. This CDR3 has 17 amino acids. Germline V gives CDR1 LGHDT, CDR2 YNNKEL (reference sequence). The V and J ends lost 4 bases and 6 bases, in that order; junction bases with no gene match: 9. CDR3 residues: CASSRTSGGASLQTQYF. CDR3 bases: TGTGCCAGCAGCCGGACTAGCGGGGGGGCCTCGTTACAGACCCAGTACTTC.

This clonotype was detected many times. The genes are TRBV11-1 and TRBJ2-1; D may be TRBD2 (7 bases). Per the germline V gene, CDR1 is SGHAT and CDR2 is FQDESV (reference sequence). Trimming pared 1 base from V and 4 bases from J, leaving 17 bases between. The CDR3 covers 17 residues. The DNA for the CDR3 is TGTGCCAGCAGCTTAGTACAGGGACTACTGAATTACAATGAGCAGTTCTTC. It translates to CASSLVQGLLNYNEQFF.

The CDR3 DNA follows: TGCAGCGTTAGGATGAACACCGGGGAGCTGTTTTTT. Translated, it gives CSVRMNTGELFF. The chain is built from TRBV29-1 and TRBJ2-2, with unresolved D. Trimming took off 5 bases at V and 1 base at J, with 5 bases between the two ends. This CDR3 spans 12 amino acids. Germline-derived CDR1 and CDR2 are SQVTM and ANQGSEA.

The gene calls are TRBV6-5 and TRBJ1-4, with 7 positions matching TRBD1. This CDR3 is built from 15 residues. J gave up 7 bases and V 4 bases, and 9 bases lay outside the gene matches. Germline CDR1 is MNHEY and CDR2 is SVGAGI. The CDR3 protein is CASSSNRGVGEKLFF. The CDR3 nucleotides are TGTGCCAGCAGTTCAAACAGGGGTGTGGGTGAAAAACTGTTTTTT.